This T cell receptor (beta chain) was retrieved from a study of CD8+CD57+ T cells in acquired aplastic anemia. Study summary: When averaged, DNA from sorted CD4+ and CD8+ cells came to 3.2 ug. Researchers reported that healthy donors averaged about 11 million reads for CD4+ cells. Study-level points and caveats: The number of CD8+ CDR3 sequences shared by patients and controls was twenty-nine.

Trimming left V 4 bases short and J 2 bases short, with 12 bases between. Germline V gene data show CDR1 as LNHDA and CDR2 as SQIVND (reference sequence). The CDR3 extends over 15 amino acids. Investigators profiled TCR beta VDJ and CDR3 from genomic DNA template. TCRdb itself ran the reads through MiXCR, one entry per CDR3 protein. The repertoire holds 35,000 to 45,000 distinct CDR3 sequences, with around 76% as singletons. This clonotype was observed a handful of times. Its antigen is unidentified. This sequence originates from a human donor in good health, serving as a control. The sample comprised sorted CD4+, CD8+, or CD8+CD57+ T cells (not recorded which) from PBMCs. The chain employs TRBV19 and TRBJ1-5; D unresolved. The CDR3 protein is CASSRGFLGNQPQHF. DNA of the CDR3: TGTGCCAGTAGTAGGGGTTTCCTGGGCAATCAGCCCCAGCATTTT.